Listed below are T cell receptor beta chains from one sample, sequenced in a study of early T cells in non-severe SARS-CoV-2 infection. MiXCR was run by TCRdb on the 5' RACE reads, yielding one entry per CDR3 protein. The sample has 95,000 to 120,000 distinct CDR3 sequences; around an eighth are singletons. The sequencing sample was made of whole blood. The origin of the receptors is an adult who was a healthcare worker with PCR-confirmed SARS-CoV-2 infection or an uninfected control (not recorded which). The CDR3 runs from the conserved cysteine through the conserved F or W. Fields, in order: D gene, J gene, V gene, clone size, CDR3 protein, CDR3 DNA. A D gene is named only where the DNA matches it firmly. The size entry is marked missing in some rows and otherwise reads once, few, many or a size class.

NA,TRBJ1-1,TRBV7-6,many,CASSSLGANTEAFF,TGTGCCAGCAGCTCCCTGGGAGCCAACACTGAAGCTTTCTTT
TRBD1,TRBJ1-6,TRBV12-3/TRBV12-4,NA,CASSLRQGIGSPLHF,TGTGCCAGCAGTTTACGACAGGGTATAGGTTCACCCCTCCACTTT
TRBD2,TRBJ2-6,TRBV2,many,CASYPPGGASGANVLTF,TGTGCCAGTTACCCGCCGGGGGGGGCCTCTGGGGCCAACGTCCTGACTTTC
NA,TRBJ2-6,TRBV14,few,CASSPMGLSGANVLTF,TGTGCCAGCAGCCCCATGGGCCTCTCTGGGGCCAACGTCCTGACTTTC
NA,TRBJ2-1,TRBV7-9,NA,CASSLTNPSDEQFF,TGTGCCAGCAGCCTGACAAACCCGAGCGATGAGCAGTTCTTC
NA,TRBJ2-3,TRBV2,NA,CASTRGLRTDTQYF,TGTGCCAGCACTCGCGGGTTAAGGACAGATACGCAGTATTTT
NA,TRBJ2-6,TRBV5-5,few,CASSLYPTGPAPGANVLTF,TGTGCCAGCAGCTTGTATCCGACAGGCCCTGCTCCAGGGGCCAACGTCCTGACTTTC
TRBD1,TRBJ1-2,TRBV7-3,many,CASSPGQDSHGYTF,TGTGCCAGCAGCCCGGGACAGGATTCCCATGGCTACACCTTC
TRBD2,TRBJ2-7,TRBV6-6,few,CASSTTSGSSYEQYF,TGTGCCAGCAGTACCACTAGCGGGAGCTCCTACGAGCAGTACTTC
NA,TRBJ1-2,TRBV14,few,CASSYQGGGYTF,TGTGCCAGCAGCTACCAGGGAGGAGGCTACACCTTC
TRBD1,TRBJ1-1,TRBV15,many,CATSRDRAAGTEAFF,TGTGCCACCAGCCGAGACAGGGCCGCAGGCACTGAAGCTTTCTTT
TRBD1,TRBJ1-4,TRBV10-3,NA,CAISGTANEKLFF,TGTGCCATCAGCGGGACAGCAAATGAAAAACTGTTTTTT
NA,TRBJ2-1,TRBV28,few,CASSLVPVDNEQFF,TGTGCCAGCAGTTTGGTACCGGTGGACAATGAGCAGTTCTTC
TRBD2,TRBJ2-3,TRBV20-1,NA,CSARGLAVGTDTQYF,TGCAGTGCTAGAGGACTAGCGGTGGGGACAGATACGCAGTATTTT
NA,TRBJ2-1,TRBV7-2,many,CASSLVDEQFF,TGTGCCAGCAGCTTAGTCGACGAGCAGTTCTTC
NA,TRBJ2-3,TRBV30,NA,CVWRKTSSTDTQYF,TGTGTCTGGAGAAAGACATCTAGCACAGATACGCAGTATTTT
TRBD2,TRBJ2-5,TRBV10-1,few,CASSGAGTSGRETQYF,TGCGCCAGCAGTGGAGCCGGGACTAGCGGGCGAGAGACCCAGTACTTC
TRBD2,TRBJ2-7,TRBV5-1,few,CASSFTSGDVYEQYF,TGCGCCAGCAGCTTCACTAGCGGGGATGTCTACGAGCAGTACTTC
TRBD2,TRBJ2-1,TRBV11-2,NA,CASSLEYGRSNEQFF,TGTGCCAGCAGCTTAGAATACGGGAGGTCCAATGAGCAGTTCTTC
NA,TRBJ2-4,TRBV2,few,CASSENELAKNIQYF,TGTGCCAGCAGTGAAAACGAGCTAGCCAAAAACATTCAGTACTTC
NA,TRBJ2-3,TRBV11-3,NA,CASSFGTSTDTQYF,TGTGCCAGCAGCTTCGGGACTAGCACAGATACGCAGTATTTT
NA,TRBJ1-5,TRBV19,NA,CASSVFVGQGGQPQHF,TGTGCCAGTAGTGTATTCGTAGGCCAGGGTGGTCAGCCCCAGCATTTT
TRBD1,TRBJ2-5,TRBV29-1,NA,CSAIQGSGETQYF,TGCAGCGCGATACAGGGGTCCGGGGAGACCCAGTACTTC
NA,TRBJ1-1,TRBV6-2/TRBV6-3,NA,CASSFQDTTEAFF,TGTGCCAGCAGTTTCCAGGACACCACTGAAGCTTTCTTT
NA,TRBJ2-1,TRBV7-2,few,CASSLSGHYNEQFF,TGTGCCAGCAGCCTGAGCGGACATTACAATGAGCAGTTCTTC
NA,TRBJ1-2,TRBV2,few,CASSAQGPSYGYTF,TGTGCCAGCAGCGCACAGGGACCAAGCTATGGCTACACCTTC
TRBD2,TRBJ2-1,TRBV6-2/TRBV6-3,many,CASSPRGGRINEQFF,TGTGCCAGCAGCCCCCGGGGAGGGCGTATCAATGAGCAGTTCTTC
NA,TRBJ2-3,TRBV14,few,CASSQDWTKSMTQYF,TGTGCCAGCAGCCAAGATTGGACTAAATCTATGACGCAGTATTTT
TRBD2,TRBJ2-7,TRBV18,NA,CASRGASGRAYEQYF,TGTGCCAGCCGTGGAGCTAGCGGGAGGGCGTACGAGCAGTACTTC
TRBD2,TRBJ2-7,TRBV14,few,CASSYRTSGTYSYEQYF,TGTGCCAGCAGCTATAGGACTAGCGGGACCTACTCCTACGAGCAGTACTTC
NA,TRBJ2-3,TRBV7-2,few,CASSLREDTQYF,TGTGCCAGCAGCTTACGTGAAGATACGCAGTATTTT
NA,TRBJ2-3,TRBV30,few,CAWGRAEITDTQYF,TGTGCCTGGGGCCGAGCGGAGATCACAGATACGCAGTATTTT
TRBD1,TRBJ1-2,TRBV29-1,NA,CSGQGAGGYTF,TGCAGCGGGCAGGGGGCTGGTGGCTACACCTTC